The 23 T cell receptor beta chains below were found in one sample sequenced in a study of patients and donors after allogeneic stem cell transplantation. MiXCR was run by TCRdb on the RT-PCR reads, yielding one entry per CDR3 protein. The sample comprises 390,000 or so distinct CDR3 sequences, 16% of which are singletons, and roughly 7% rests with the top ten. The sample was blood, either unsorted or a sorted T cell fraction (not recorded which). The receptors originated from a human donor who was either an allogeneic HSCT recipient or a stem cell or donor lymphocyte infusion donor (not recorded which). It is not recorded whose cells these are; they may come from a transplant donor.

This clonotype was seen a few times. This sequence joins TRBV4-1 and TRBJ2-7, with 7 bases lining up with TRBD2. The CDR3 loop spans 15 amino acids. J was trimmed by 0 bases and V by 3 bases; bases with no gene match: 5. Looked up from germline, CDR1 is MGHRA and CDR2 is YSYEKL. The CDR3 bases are TGCGCCAGCAGCCAGACGGGGGGACCCTCCTACGAGCAGTACTTC. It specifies CASSQTGGPSYEQYF.

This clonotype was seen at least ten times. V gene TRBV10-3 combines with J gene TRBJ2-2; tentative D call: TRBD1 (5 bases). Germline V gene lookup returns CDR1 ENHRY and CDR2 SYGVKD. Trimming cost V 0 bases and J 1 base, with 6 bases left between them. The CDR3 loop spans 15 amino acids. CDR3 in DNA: TGTGCCATCAGTGAGTCCGGACAGAACACCGGGGAGCTGTTTTTT. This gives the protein CAISESGQNTGELFF.

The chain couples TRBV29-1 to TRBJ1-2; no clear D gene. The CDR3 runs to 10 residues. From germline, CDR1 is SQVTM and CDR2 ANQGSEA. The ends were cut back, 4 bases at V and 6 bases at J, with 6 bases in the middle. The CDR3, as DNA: TGCAGCGTTGTACTGGATGGCTACACCTTC. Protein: CSVVLDGYTF.

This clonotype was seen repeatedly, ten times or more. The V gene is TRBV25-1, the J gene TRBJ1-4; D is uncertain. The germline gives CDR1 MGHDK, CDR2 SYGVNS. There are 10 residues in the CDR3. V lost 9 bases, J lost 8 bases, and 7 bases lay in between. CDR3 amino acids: CASLGEKLFF. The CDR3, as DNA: TGTGCCAGTCTCGGGGAAAAACTGTTTTTT.

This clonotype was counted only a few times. The DNA for the CDR3 is TGTGCCAGCTCACCGAGTGGCCCTAGCGGGAGAAACGAGCAGTACTTC. It codes for CASSPSGPSGRNEQYF. The chain recombines TRBV18 with TRBJ2-7; 10 nucleotides align to TRBD2. Germline V gene lookup returns CDR1 KGHSH and CDR2 LQKENI. The CDR3 length is 16 residues. The J segment lost 5 bases and the V segment lost 3 bases, leaving 10 bases of the junction unmatched.

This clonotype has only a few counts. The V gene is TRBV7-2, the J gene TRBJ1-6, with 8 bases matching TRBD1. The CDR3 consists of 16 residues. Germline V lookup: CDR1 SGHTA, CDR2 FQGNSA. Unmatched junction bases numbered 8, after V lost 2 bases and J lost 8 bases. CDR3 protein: CASSLQLGRGHSPLHF. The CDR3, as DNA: TGTGCCAGCAGCTTACAATTAGGCAGGGGGCATTCACCCCTCCACTTT.

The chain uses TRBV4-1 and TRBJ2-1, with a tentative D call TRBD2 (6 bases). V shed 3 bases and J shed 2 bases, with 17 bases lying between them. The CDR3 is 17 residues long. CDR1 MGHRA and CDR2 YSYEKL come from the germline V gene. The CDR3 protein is CASSQGPRDFAYNEQFF. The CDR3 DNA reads TGCGCCAGCAGCCAGGGCCCTCGGGACTTCGCCTACAATGAGCAGTTCTTC.

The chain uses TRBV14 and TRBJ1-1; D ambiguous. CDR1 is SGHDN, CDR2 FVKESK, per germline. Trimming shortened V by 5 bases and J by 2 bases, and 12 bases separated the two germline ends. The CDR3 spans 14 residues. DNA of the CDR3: TGTGCCAGCAGCTCCATAAAGGAAAACACTGAAGCTTTCTTT. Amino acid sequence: CASSSIKENTEAFF.

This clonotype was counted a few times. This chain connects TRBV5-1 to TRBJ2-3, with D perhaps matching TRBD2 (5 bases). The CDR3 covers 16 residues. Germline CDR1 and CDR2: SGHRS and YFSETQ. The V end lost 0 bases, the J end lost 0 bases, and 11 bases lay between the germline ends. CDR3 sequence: CASSLGLTSSTDTQYF. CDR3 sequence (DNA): TGCGCCAGCAGCTTGGGACTAACCTCTAGCACAGATACGCAGTATTTT.

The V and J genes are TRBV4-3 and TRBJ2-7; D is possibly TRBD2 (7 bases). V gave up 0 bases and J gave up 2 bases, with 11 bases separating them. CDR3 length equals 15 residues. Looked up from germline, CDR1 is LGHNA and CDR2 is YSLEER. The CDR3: CASSQDWGGAYEQYF. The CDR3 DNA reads TGCGCCAGCAGCCAAGACTGGGGGGGCGCCTACGAGCAGTACTTC.

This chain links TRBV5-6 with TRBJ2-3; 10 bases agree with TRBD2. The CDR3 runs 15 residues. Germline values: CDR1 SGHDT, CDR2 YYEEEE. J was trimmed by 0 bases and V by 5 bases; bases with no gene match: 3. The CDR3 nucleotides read TGTGCCAGCAGGCCGGGACTAGCGAGCACAGATACGCAGTATTTT. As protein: CASRPGLASTDTQYF. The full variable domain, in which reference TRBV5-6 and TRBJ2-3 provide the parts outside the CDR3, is DAGVTQSPTHLIKTRGQQVTLRCSPKSGHDTVSWYQQALGQGPQFIFQYYEEEERQRGNFPDRFSGHQFPNYSSELNVNALLLGDSALYLCASRPGLASTDTQYFGPGTRLTVL.

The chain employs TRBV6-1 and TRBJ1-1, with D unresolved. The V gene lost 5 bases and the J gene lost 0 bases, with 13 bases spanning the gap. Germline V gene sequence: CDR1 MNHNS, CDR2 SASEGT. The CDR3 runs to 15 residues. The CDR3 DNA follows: TGTGCCAGCAGTCGCTCCATAAGGGTGAACACTGAAGCTTTCTTT. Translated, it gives CASSRSIRVNTEAFF.

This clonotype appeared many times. Here the CDR3 DNA reads TGCAGTGCTAGTAAGGACCTCTACGAGCAGTACTTC. Amino acid sequence: CSASKDLYEQYF. V usage is TRBV20-1 and J usage is TRBJ2-7; D not certain. V lost 3 bases and J 3 bases, leaving 9 bases between the germline ends. CDR3 length: 12 amino acids. Germline V gives CDR1 DFQATT, CDR2 SNEGSKA (reference sequence).

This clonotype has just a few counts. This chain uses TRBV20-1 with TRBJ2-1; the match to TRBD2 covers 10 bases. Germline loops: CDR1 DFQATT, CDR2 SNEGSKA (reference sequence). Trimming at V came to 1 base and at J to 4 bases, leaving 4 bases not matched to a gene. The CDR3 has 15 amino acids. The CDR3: CSARVAGGAYNEQFF. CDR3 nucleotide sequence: TGCAGTGCTAGAGTAGCGGGGGGCGCTTACAATGAGCAGTTCTTC.

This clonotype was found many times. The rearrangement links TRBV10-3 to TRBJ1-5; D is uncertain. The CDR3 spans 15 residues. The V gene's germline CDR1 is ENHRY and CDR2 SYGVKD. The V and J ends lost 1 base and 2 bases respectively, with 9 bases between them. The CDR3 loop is CAISEYKAGNQPQHF. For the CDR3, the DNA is TGTGCCATCAGTGAGTATAAAGCGGGCAATCAGCCCCAGCATTTT.

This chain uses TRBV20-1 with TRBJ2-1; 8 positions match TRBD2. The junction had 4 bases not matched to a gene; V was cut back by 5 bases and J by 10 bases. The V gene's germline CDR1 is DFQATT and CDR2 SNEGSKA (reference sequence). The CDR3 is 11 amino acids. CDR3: CSAARLAEQFF. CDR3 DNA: TGCAGTGCTGCCCGACTAGCGGAGCAGTTCTTC.

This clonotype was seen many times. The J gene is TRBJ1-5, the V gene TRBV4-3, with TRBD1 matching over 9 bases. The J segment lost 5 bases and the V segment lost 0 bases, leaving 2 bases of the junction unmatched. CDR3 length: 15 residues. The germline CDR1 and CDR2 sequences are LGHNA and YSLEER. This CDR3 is CASSQDDRGDQPQHF. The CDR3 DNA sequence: TGCGCCAGCAGCCAAGATGACAGGGGGGATCAGCCCCAGCATTTT.

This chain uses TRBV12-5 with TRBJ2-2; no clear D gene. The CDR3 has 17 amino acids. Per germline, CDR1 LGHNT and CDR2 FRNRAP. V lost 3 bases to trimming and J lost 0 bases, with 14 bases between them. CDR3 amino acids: CASGFSGDFANTGELFF. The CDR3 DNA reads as TGTGCTAGTGGTTTCTCCGGTGATTTCGCGAACACCGGGGAGCTGTTTTTT.

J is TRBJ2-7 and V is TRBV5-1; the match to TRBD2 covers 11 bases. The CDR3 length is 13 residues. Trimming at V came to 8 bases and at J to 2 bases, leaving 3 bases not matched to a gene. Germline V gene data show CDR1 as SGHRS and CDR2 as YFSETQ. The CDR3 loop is CARGLAGTYEQYF. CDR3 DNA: TGCGCCAGAGGACTAGCGGGCACCTACGAGCAGTACTTC.

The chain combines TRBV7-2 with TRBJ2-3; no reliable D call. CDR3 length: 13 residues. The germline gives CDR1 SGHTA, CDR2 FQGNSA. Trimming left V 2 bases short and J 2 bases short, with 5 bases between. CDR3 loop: CASSLRITDTQYF. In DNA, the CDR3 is TGTGCCAGCAGCTTACGGATCACAGATACGCAGTATTTT.

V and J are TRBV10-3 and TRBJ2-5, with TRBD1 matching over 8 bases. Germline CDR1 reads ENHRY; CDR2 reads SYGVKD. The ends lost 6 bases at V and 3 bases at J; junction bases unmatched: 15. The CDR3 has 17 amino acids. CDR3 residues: CAIRENLRGRFEETQYF. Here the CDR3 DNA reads TGTGCCATCAGAGAAAACCTCAGGGGGCGTTTCGAAGAGACCCAGTACTTC.

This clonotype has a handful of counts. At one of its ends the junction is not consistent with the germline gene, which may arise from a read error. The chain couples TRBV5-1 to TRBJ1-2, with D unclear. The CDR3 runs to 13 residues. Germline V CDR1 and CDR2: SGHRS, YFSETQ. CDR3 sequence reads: CASSYESRAGSSF. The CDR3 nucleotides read TGCGCCAGCAGCTACGAATCAAGAGCCGGGTCCTCTTTC.

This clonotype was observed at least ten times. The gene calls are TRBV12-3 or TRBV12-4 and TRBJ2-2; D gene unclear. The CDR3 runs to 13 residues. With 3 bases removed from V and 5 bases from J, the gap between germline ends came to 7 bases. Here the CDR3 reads CASSLFFTGELFF. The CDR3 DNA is TGTGCCAGCAGTTTGTTTTTTACCGGGGAGCTGTTTTTT.